This is a list of T cell receptor beta chains from one sample in a study of siplizumab effects on memory and regulatory T cells. Assay used: immunoSEQ multiplex PCR; TCRdb lists only in-frame clones, some missing. The table shows more than 95,000 clones, with about 92% occurring only once. Sequencing was carried out using CD4+ T cells sorted from blood. Source of these receptors: a human donor in good health. Each CDR3 is given with its conserved first and last residue. Fields, in order: CDR3 DNA, CDR3 protein, D gene, clone size, V gene, CDR3 length, J gene. A D gene is named only where the DNA matches it firmly. A row's size may be missing; if present it is once, few, many or a size class.

CDR3 DNA: TGTGCCAGCAGCTTACCGACCAACAGGGGGCAAGACGAGCAGTACTTC
CDR3 protein: CASSLPTNRGQDEQYF
D gene: TRBD1
clone size: .
V gene: TRBV7-9
CDR3 length: 16
J gene: TRBJ2-7

CDR3 DNA: TGTGCCAGCAGCAGTCGAAAGGTTGGGACACCTAACACTGAAGCTTTCTTT
CDR3 protein: CASSSRKVGTPNTEAFF
D gene: .
clone size: .
V gene: TRBV5-8
CDR3 length: 17
J gene: TRBJ1-1

CDR3 DNA: TGCGCCAGCAGCCTCGCCGCTTCAACTAATGAAAAACTGTTTTTT
CDR3 protein: CASSLAASTNEKLFF
D gene: .
clone size: .
V gene: TRBV5-1
CDR3 length: 15
J gene: TRBJ1-4

CDR3 DNA: TGTGCCAGCTCACCGGGTCCCCTTAGGGAGCAGTACTTC
CDR3 protein: CASSPGPLREQYF
D gene: .
clone size: .
V gene: TRBV18
CDR3 length: 13
J gene: TRBJ2-7

CDR3 DNA: TGTGCCAGCAGTAAAGCTGGAAGGGTAGAATCCTACGAGCAGTACTTC
CDR3 protein: CASSKAGRVESYEQYF
D gene: .
clone size: .
V gene: TRBV2
CDR3 length: 16
J gene: TRBJ2-7

CDR3 DNA: TGTGCCAGCTCACCTTCGGGCGAGCAGTACTTC
CDR3 protein: CASSPSGEQYF
D gene: .
clone size: .
V gene: TRBV18
CDR3 length: 11
J gene: TRBJ2-7

CDR3 DNA: TGTGCCAGCGGACAGGGAAGTAATCAGCCCCAGCATTTT
CDR3 protein: CASGQGSNQPQHF
D gene: TRBD1
clone size: .
V gene: TRBV2
CDR3 length: 13
J gene: TRBJ1-5

CDR3 DNA: TGTGCCAGCAGTGAGGGACTAGCGGTTAATGAGCAGTTCTTC
CDR3 protein: CASSEGLAVNEQFF
D gene: TRBD2
clone size: .
V gene: TRBV6-1
CDR3 length: 14
J gene: TRBJ2-1

CDR3 DNA: TGTGCCAGCAGCACTTCGGGTTGGGGCAATCAGCCCCAGCATTTT
CDR3 protein: CASSTSGWGNQPQHF
D gene: .
clone size: .
V gene: TRBV9
CDR3 length: 15
J gene: TRBJ1-5

CDR3 DNA: TGTGCCAGCAGCTTAATCGCAGGGGGAACCGAGCAGTACTTC
CDR3 protein: CASSLIAGGTEQYF
D gene: TRBD1
clone size: .
V gene: TRBV7-9
CDR3 length: 14
J gene: TRBJ2-7

CDR3 DNA: TGTGCCAGCAGCCAGCGTGGGGTCGGGGAGCTGTTTTTT
CDR3 protein: CASSQRGVGELFF
D gene: .
clone size: .
V gene: TRBV7-2
CDR3 length: 13
J gene: TRBJ2-2

CDR3 DNA: TGTGCCAGCAGCTTAGATCATATCAATGAGCAGTTCTTC
CDR3 protein: CASSLDHINEQFF
D gene: .
clone size: .
V gene: TRBV11-2
CDR3 length: 13
J gene: TRBJ2-1

CDR3 DNA: TGTGCCTGGAGTGTATCCCCTGGCTACACCTTC
CDR3 protein: CAWSVSPGYTF
D gene: .
clone size: .
V gene: TRBV30
CDR3 length: 11
J gene: TRBJ1-2

CDR3 DNA: TGCAGTGCTACTAGCGGCTGGGAGTATTTT
CDR3 protein: CSATSGWEYF
D gene: TRBD2
clone size: .
V gene: TRBV20-1
CDR3 length: 10
J gene: TRBJ2-3

CDR3 DNA: TGTGCCAGTAGTATTAGGCCTGTCTACACAGATACGCAGTATTTT
CDR3 protein: CASSIRPVYTDTQYF
D gene: .
clone size: .
V gene: TRBV19
CDR3 length: 15
J gene: TRBJ2-3

CDR3 DNA: TGTGCCAGCTCACTATTCACCGGGGAGCTGTTTTTT
CDR3 protein: CASSLFTGELFF
D gene: .
clone size: .
V gene: TRBV18
CDR3 length: 12
J gene: TRBJ2-2

CDR3 DNA: TGTGCCAGTAGCACAACTTTGTCAGATACGCAGTATTTT
CDR3 protein: CASSTTLSDTQYF
D gene: .
clone size: .
V gene: TRBV19
CDR3 length: 13
J gene: TRBJ2-3

CDR3 DNA: TGTGCCAGTAGTATAGGGTGGGGCGATACGCAGTATTTT
CDR3 protein: CASSIGWGDTQYF
D gene: .
clone size: .
V gene: TRBV19
CDR3 length: 13
J gene: TRBJ2-3

CDR3 DNA: TGTGCCAGCAGCTTTTCCTCGGCCTCGGGGGGGCTCGTTGGCAATCAGCCCCAGCATTTT
CDR3 protein: CASSFSSASGGLVGNQPQHF
D gene: .
clone size: .
V gene: TRBV7-8
CDR3 length: 20
J gene: TRBJ1-5

CDR3 DNA: TGTGCCAGCAGCCCACGACAGGGTCAAGAGACCCAGTACTTC
CDR3 protein: CASSPRQGQETQYF
D gene: TRBD1
clone size: .
V gene: TRBV14
CDR3 length: 14
J gene: TRBJ2-5

CDR3 DNA: TGTGCCAGCAGTTACCGGGACAGGGGGGGCTACACCTTC
CDR3 protein: CASSYRDRGGYTF
D gene: TRBD1
clone size: .
V gene: TRBV6-5
CDR3 length: 13
J gene: TRBJ1-2

CDR3 DNA: TGTGCCAGCGCCGCTTTCGCTGAAGCTTTCTTT
CDR3 protein: CASAAFAEAFF
D gene: .
clone size: few
V gene: TRBV2
CDR3 length: 11
J gene: TRBJ1-1

CDR3 DNA: TGCGCCAGCAGCTCGGCGGGCTTGATTGGGGGAGAGACCCAGTACTTC
CDR3 protein: CASSSAGLIGGETQYF
D gene: .
clone size: .
V gene: TRBV5-1
CDR3 length: 16
J gene: TRBJ2-5

CDR3 DNA: TGTGCCAGCAGCCAAGAGGATAGGGCGCTTTTTGGCTACACCTTC
CDR3 protein: CASSQEDRALFGYTF
D gene: .
clone size: .
V gene: TRBV4-2
CDR3 length: 15
J gene: TRBJ1-2

CDR3 DNA: TGTGCCAGCAGCGTAGGGGAGGGGGCCGGCTATGGCTACACCTTC
CDR3 protein: CASSVGEGAGYGYTF
D gene: TRBD1
clone size: .
V gene: TRBV9
CDR3 length: 15
J gene: TRBJ1-2